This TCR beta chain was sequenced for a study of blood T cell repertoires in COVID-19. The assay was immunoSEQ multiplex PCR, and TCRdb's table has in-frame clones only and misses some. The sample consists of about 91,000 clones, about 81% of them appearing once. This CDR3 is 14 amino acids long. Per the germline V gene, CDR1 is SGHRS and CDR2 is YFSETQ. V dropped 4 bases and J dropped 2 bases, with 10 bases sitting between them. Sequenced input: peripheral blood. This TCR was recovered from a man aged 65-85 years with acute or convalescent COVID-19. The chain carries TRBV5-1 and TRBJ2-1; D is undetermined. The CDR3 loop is CASSRLTTYNEQFF. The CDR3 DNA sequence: TGCGCCAGCAGCCGCCTAACTACCTACAATGAGCAGTTCTTC.